This TCR beta chain was identified during a study of beta chain features in type 1 diabetes. Notes on this clone: What it binds is not known.

The sequenced template was cDNA made from the entire isolated RNA. TCRdb's copy holds only in-frame clones and misses some; the assay was immunoSEQ multiplex PCR. The data show 360,000 or so clones, about 19% seen once. A sort by CD45RO/CCR7/CD25/CD127/CD95/CD27 yielded CD4+ naive, central memory, regulatory and stem cell-like memory cells. General observations from the study: The study found that naive, central memory and Treg TCRB repertoires appeared more similar in patients than in healthy donors. At VDJ recombination sites, type 1 diabetes patients had fewer insertions and more deleted nucleotides.

CDR1 is GTSNPN, CDR2 SVGIG, per germline (reference sequence). The V end was cut by 5 bases, the J end by 5 bases, with 12 bases between. The CDR3 covers 12 residues. The sequence derives from a woman under 30 in good health. The chain is built from TRBV30 and TRBJ1-2, with unresolved D. Material: naive CD4+ T cells from blood. DNA of the CDR3: TGTGCCTGGTCAAGACAAGCATATGGCTACACCTTC. It is translated as CAWSRQAYGYTF.